This TCR beta chain was observed in a study of CD4+ T cells in melanoma. The V end lost 10 bases, the J end lost 1 base, and 16 bases lay between the germline ends. The CDR3 has 14 amino acids. Looked up from germline, CDR1 is MDHEN and CDR2 is SYDVKM. Study-wide results and limits: CD8+ T cell, macrophage and B cell function reportedly correlated with neoantigen-specific CD4+ T cells. In melanoma, neoantigen-specific CD4+ T cells reportedly differed in differentiation state.

TCRdb's copy holds only in-frame clones and misses some; the assay was immunoSEQ multiplex PCR. The data show tens of thousands of clones, about 70% seen once. With regard to this clone: Its antigen is unknown.

The source of this sequence is a human donor with melanoma. Sequenced input: tumor tissue. The chain links TRBV28 to TRBJ2-5; tentative D call: TRBD2 (7 bases). The CDR3 nucleotides are TGTGCCACCTTGGTGGGGGGGCCCCAAGAGACCCAGTACTTC. This codes for CATLVGGPQETQYF. Full variable domain (remainder filled in from reference TRBV28 and TRBJ2-5): DVKVTQSSRYLVKRTGEKVFLECVQDMDHENMFWYRQDPGLGLRLIYFSYDVKMKEKGDIPEGYSVSREKKERFSLILESASTNQTSMYLCATLVGGPQETQYFGPGTRLLVL.